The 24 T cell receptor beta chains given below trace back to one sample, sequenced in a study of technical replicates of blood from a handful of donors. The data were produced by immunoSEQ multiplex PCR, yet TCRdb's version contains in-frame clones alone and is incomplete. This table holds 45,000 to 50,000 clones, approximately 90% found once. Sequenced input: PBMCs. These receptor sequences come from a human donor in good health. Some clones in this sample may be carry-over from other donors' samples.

CDR3 in DNA: TGTGCCAGTAGTGCTCGGGGACAGGGGGCTTTTGAGCAGTTCTTC. As protein: CASSARGQGAFEQFF. The chain joins TRBV19 to TRBJ2-1; TRBD1 matches at 12 bases. Germline-derived CDR1 and CDR2 are LNHDA and SQIVND (reference sequence). The V segment lost 5 bases and the J segment 9 bases; nucleotides outside the gene matches: 8. This CDR3 is 15 amino acids long.

The CDR3 reads CASSRPVIRPRDFYEQYF. The CDR3 region has the DNA TGTGCCAGCAGCCGACCGGTCATCCGTCCCCGGGACTTCTACGAGCAGTACTTC. The chain couples TRBV7-3 to TRBJ2-7; a weak D match, TRBD2 (6 bases). Germline values: CDR1 SGHTA, CDR2 FQGTGA. With 5 bases removed from V and 3 bases from J, the gap between germline ends came to 26 bases. This CDR3 comprises 18 residues.

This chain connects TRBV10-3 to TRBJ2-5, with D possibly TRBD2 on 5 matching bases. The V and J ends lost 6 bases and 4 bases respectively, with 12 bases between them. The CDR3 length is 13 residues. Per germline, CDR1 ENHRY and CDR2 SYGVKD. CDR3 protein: CAISLSEGETQYF. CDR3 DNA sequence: TGTGCCATCAGCCTATCCGAGGGAGAGACCCAGTACTTC.

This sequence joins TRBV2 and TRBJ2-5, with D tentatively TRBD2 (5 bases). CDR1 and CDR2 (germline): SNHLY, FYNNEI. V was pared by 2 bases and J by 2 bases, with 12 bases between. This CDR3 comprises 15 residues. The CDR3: CASSEPRTDQETQYF. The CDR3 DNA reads TGTGCCAGCAGTGAACCACGGACTGATCAAGAGACCCAGTACTTC.

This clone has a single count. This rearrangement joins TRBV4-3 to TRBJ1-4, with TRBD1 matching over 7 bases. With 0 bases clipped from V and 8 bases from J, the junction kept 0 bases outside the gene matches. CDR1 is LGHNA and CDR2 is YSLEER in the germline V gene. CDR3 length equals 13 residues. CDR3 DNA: TGCGCCAGCAGCCAAGACAGGGGGGAAAAACTGTTTTTT. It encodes CASSQDRGEKLFF.

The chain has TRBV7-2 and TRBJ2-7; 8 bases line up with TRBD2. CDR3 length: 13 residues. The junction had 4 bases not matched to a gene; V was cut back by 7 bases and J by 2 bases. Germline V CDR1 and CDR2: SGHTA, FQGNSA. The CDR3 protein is CASTWRGAYEQYF. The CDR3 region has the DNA TGTGCCAGCACATGGCGGGGGGCCTACGAGCAGTACTTC.

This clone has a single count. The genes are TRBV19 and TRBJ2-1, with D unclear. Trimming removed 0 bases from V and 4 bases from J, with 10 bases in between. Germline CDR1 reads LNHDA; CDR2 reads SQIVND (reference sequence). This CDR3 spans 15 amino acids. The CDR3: CASSIDSNIYNEQFF. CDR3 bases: TGTGCCAGTAGTATAGATTCGAACATTTACAATGAGCAGTTCTTC.

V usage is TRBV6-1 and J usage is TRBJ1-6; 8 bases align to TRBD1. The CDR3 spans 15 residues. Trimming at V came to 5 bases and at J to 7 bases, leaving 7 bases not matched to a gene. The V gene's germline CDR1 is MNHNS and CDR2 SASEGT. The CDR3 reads CASSPDRGSNSPLHF. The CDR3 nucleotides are TGTGCCAGCAGTCCCGACAGGGGTAGCAATTCACCCCTCCACTTT.

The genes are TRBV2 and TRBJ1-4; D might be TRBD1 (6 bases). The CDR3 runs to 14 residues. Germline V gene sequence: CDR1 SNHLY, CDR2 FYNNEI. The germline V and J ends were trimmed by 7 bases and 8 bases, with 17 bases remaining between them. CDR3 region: CASNLQGGGEKLFF. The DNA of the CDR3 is TGTGCCAGCAACTTACAGGGTGGGGGCGAAAAACTGTTTTTT.

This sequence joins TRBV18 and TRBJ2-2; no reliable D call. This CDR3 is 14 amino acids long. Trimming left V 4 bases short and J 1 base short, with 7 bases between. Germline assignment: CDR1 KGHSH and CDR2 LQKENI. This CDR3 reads CASSLTENTGELFF. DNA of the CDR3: TGTGCCAGCTCACTAACTGAGAACACCGGGGAGCTGTTTTTT.

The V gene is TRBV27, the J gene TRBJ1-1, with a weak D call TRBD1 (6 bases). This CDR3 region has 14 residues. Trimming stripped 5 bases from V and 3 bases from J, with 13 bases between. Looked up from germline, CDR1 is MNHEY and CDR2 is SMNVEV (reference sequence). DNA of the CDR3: TGTGCCAGCAGTCCTCCATACAGGGACACTGAAGCTTTCTTT. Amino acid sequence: CASSPPYRDTEAFF.

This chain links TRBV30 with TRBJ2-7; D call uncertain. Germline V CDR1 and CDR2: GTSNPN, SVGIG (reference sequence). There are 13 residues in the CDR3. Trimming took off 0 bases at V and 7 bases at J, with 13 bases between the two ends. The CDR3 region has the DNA TGTGCCTGGAGTGTAGGCTTGGCCGGGGAGCAGTACTTC. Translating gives CAWSVGLAGEQYF.

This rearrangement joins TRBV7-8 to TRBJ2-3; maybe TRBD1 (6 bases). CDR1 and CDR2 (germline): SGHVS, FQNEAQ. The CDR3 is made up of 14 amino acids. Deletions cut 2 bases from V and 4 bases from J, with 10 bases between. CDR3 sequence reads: CASSLQGWADTQYF. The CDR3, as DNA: TGTGCCAGCAGCTTACAGGGGTGGGCAGATACGCAGTATTTT.

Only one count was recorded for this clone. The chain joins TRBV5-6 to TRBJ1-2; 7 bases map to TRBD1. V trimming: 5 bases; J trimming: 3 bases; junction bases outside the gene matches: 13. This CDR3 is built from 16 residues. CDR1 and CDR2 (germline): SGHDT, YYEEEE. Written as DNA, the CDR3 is TGTGCCAGCAGGCGCCCGACAGGGAGTGGCGACTATGGCTACACCTTC. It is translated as CASRRPTGSGDYGYTF.

Here the CDR3 reads CASSGGGNTEAFF. The CDR3 DNA follows: TGTGCCAGCAGCGGGGGGGGGAACACTGAAGCTTTCTTT. The chain carries TRBV7-2 and TRBJ1-1; weak D call: TRBD1 (5 bases). V was clipped by 5 bases and J by 1 base, with 8 bases between them. CDR3 length: 13 residues. Per germline, CDR1 SGHTA and CDR2 FQGNSA.

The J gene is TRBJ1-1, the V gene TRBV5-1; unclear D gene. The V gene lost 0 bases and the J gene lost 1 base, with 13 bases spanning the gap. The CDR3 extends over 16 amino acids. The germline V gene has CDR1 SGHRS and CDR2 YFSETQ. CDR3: CASSLGRMGGNTEAFF. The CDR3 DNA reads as TGCGCCAGCAGCTTGGGGCGGATGGGAGGGAACACTGAAGCTTTCTTT. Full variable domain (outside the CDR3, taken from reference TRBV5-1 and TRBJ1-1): KAGVTQTPRYLIKTRGQQVTLSCSPISGHRSVSWYQQTPGQGLQFLFEYFSETQRNKGNFPGRFSGRQFSNSRSEMNVSTLELGDSALYLCASSLGRMGGNTEAFFGQGTRLTVV.

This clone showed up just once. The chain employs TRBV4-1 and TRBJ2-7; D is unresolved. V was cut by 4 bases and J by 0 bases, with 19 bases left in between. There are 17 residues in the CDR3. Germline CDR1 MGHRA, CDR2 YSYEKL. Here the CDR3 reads CASSPGSSRSFSYEQYF. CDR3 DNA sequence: TGCGCCAGCAGCCCCGGTTCGAGTCGATCCTTCTCCTACGAGCAGTACTTC.

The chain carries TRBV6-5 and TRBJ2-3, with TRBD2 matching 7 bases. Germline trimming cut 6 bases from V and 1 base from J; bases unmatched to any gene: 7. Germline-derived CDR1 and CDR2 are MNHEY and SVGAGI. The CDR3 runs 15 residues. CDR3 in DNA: TGTGCCAGCAGCTATTCAGCGGGGCGCACAGATACGCAGTATTTT. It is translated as CASSYSAGRTDTQYF.

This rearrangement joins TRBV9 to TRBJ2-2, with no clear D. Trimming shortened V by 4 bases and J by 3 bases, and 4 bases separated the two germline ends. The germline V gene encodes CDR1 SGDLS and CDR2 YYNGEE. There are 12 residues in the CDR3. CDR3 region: CASSPYTGELFF. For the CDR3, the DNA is TGTGCCAGCAGCCCTTACACCGGGGAGCTGTTTTTT.

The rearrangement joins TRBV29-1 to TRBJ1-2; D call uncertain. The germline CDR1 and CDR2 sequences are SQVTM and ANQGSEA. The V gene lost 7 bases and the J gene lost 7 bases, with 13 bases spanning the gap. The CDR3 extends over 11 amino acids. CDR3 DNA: TGCAGCGCCCTAAGCCTCGCTGGCTACACCTTC. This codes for CSALSLAGYTF. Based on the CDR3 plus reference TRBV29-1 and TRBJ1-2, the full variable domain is SAVISQKPSRDICQRGTSLTIQCQVDSQVTMMFWYRQQPGQSLTLIATANQGSEATYESGFVIDKFPISRPNLTFSTLTVSNMSPEDSSIYLCSALSLAGYTFGSGTRLTVV.

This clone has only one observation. CDR3 protein: CAIRGTGPSSYEQYF. The CDR3 nucleotides are TGTGCCATCAGGGGGACAGGGCCAAGCTCCTACGAGCAGTACTTC. The chain joins TRBV10-3 to TRBJ2-7; 9 bases agree with TRBD1. Trimming took 6 bases from V and 0 from J; bases not matched to a gene: 6. Germline V lookup: CDR1 ENHRY, CDR2 SYGVKD. The CDR3 sequence is 15 residues long.

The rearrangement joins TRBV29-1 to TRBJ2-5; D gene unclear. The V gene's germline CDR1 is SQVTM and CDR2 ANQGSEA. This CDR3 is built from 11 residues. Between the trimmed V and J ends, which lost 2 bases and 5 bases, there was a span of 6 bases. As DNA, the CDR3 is TGCAGCGTTGAACGAGTGGAGACCCAGTACTTC. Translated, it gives CSVERVETQYF.

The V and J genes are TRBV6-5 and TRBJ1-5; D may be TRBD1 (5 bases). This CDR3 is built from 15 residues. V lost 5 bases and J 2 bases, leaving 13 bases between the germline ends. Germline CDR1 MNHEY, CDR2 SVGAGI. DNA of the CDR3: TGTGCCAGCAGTAGATGGGGCGAAGGCAATCAGCCCCAGCATTTT. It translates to CASSRWGEGNQPQHF.

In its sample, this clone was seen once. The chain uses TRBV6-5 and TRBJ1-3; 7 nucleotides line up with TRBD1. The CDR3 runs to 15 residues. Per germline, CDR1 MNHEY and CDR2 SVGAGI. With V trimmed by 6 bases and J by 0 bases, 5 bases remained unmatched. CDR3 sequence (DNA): TGTGCCAGCAGGAGGGACAGCTCCTCTGGAAACACCATATATTTT. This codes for CASRRDSSSGNTIYF.